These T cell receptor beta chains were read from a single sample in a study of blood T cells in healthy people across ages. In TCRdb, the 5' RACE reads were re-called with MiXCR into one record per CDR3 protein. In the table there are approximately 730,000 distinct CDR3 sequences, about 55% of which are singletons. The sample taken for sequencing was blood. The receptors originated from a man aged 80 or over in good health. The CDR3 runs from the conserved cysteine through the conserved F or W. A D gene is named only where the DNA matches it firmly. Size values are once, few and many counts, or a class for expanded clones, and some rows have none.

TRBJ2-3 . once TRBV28 TGTGCCAGCGCTCCGTTAAGGGGGGAAACAGATACGCAGTATTTT CASAPLRGETDTQYF
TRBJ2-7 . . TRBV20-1 TGCAGTGCTAGAGGGTGGCGCTACGAGCAGTACTTC CSARGWRYEQYF
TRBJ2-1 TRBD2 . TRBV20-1 TGCAGTGCTAGATCGCTAGCGGGAGAAAGGGACAATGAGCAGTTCTTC CSARSLAGERDNEQFF
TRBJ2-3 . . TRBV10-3 TGTGCCGGCCAGGGCCTCGGTGATACGCAGTATTTT CAGQGLGDTQYF
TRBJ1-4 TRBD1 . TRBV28 TGTGCCAGCAGTTACGGCGGGACAGGGCGGGAAAAACTGTTTTTT CASSYGGTGREKLFF
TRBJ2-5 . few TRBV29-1 TGCAGCGTCCGAGGGGGGTCGGAGACCCAGTACTTC CSVRGGSETQYF
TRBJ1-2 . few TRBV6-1 TGTGCCAGCAGCGAAACTCGACCGGGCCTATTCTATGGCTACACCTTC CASSETRPGLFYGYTF
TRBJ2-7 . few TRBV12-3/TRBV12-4 TGTGCCAGCAGTTTAGAACAGTCCTACGAGCAGTACTTC CASSLEQSYEQYF
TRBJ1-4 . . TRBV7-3 TGTGCCAGCAGCTTCGGCCCCGGGGAGGGGCTTGAAAAACTGTTTTTT CASSFGPGEGLEKLFF
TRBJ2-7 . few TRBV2 TGTGCCAGCACCCTGGGACCCCGCTACGAGCAGTACTTC CASTLGPRYEQYF
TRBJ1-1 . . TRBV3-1 TGTGCCAGCAGCCAAGTGGGGGAATCTGCTTTCTTT CASSQVGESAFF